In this sample, the clone carrying this T cell receptor beta chain turned up many times. Antigen unknown. This entry is derived from a study of T-cell reconstitution after alpha-beta-depleted transplantation in children. Broader study findings: Roughly two months post-transplant, alpha-beta T cells reportedly originated from several hundred graft clones that had expanded. The origin of high day-60 TCRbeta diversity in some patients lay in surviving recipient T cells and thymic progenitors. The authors attributed T-cell counts and diversity one year after transplant mostly to newly produced T cells.

The germline gives CDR1 DFQATT, CDR2 SNEGSKA (reference sequence). Trimming shortened V by 5 bases and J by 1 base, and 23 bases separated the two germline ends. The CDR3 contains 17 residues. A library of TCRbeta sequences, prepared with unique molecular identifiers, was generated. TCRdb called the PCR reads again in MiXCR, with one record for every CDR3 protein. Counted here are under 300,000 distinct CDR3 sequences, under 14% occurring once; the ten biggest clones make up 23%. The sequences come from peripheral blood, collected 180 days after TCRalphabeta/CD19-depleted stem cell transplant. This TCR was sampled from a male patient aged 2 to 10 who had a stem cell transplant for chronic granulomatous disease, so the T cells may come from the graft donor. This sequence joins TRBV20-1 and TRBJ1-1; D is possibly TRBD1 (5 bases). The CDR3 here is CSARLGGRGFANTEAFF. CDR3 bases: TGCAGTGCTCGGCTAGGAGGGCGGGGGTTCGCGAACACTGAAGCTTTCTTT.